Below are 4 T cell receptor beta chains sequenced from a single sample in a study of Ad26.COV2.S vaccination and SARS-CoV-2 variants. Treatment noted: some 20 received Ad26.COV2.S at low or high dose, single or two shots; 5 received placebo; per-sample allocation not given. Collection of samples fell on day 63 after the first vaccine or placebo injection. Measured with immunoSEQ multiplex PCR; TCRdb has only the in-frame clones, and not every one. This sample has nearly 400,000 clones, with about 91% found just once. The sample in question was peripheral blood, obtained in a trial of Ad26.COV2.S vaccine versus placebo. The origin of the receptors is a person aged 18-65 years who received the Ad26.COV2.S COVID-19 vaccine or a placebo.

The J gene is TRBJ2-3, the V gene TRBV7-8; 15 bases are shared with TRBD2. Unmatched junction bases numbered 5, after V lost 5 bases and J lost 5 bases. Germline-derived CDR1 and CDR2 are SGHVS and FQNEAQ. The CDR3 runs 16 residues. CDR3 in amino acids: CASSPGLAGGGDTQYF. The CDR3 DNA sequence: TGTGCCAGCAGCCCGGGACTAGCGGGAGGCGGAGATACGCAGTATTTT.

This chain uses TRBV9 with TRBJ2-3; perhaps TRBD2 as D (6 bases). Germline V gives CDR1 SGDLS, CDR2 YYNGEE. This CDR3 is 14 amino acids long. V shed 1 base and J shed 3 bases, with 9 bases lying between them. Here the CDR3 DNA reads TGTGCCAGCAGCGTATCGACTAGTACAGATACGCAGTATTTT. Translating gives CASSVSTSTDTQYF.

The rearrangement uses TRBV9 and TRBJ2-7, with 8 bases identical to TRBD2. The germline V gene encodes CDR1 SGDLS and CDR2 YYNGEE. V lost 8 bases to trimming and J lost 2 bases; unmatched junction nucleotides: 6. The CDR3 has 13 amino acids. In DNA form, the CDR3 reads TGTGCCAGTCGACTGCGGGAGGCCTACGAGCAGTACTTC. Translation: CASRLREAYEQYF.

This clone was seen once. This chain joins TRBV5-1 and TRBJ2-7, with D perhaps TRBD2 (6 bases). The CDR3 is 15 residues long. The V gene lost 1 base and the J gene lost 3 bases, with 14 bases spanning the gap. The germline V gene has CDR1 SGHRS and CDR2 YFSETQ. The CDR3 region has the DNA TGCGCCAGCAGCTTGATGGGGGGTTGGCACTACGAGCAGTACTTC. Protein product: CASSLMGGWHYEQYF.